This passage covers 19 T cell receptor beta chains from one sample sequenced in a study of blood T cell repertoires in COVID-19. Measured with immunoSEQ multiplex PCR; TCRdb has only the in-frame clones, and not every one. This table holds some 68,000 clones, less than 90% found once. The specimen was peripheral blood. These receptors were taken from a man aged 50-59 years with active COVID-19.

This clone was seen a single time. This chain joins TRBV9 and TRBJ1-2, with D possibly matching TRBD1 (5 bases). CDR1 is SGDLS and CDR2 is YYNGEE in the germline V gene. V lost 0 bases and J lost 4, with 19 bases in between. The CDR3 contains 17 residues. CDR3: CASSVESRWGGTYGYTF. The CDR3 DNA reads as TGTGCCAGCAGCGTAGAGTCCCGTTGGGGCGGTACCTATGGCTACACCTTC.

V and J are TRBV28 and TRBJ2-3; no clear D. Germline CDR1 and CDR2: MDHEN and SYDVKM. The CDR3 consists of 13 residues. Trimming removed 5 bases from V and 3 bases from J, with 9 bases in between. CDR3 in amino acids: CASSKQPTDTQYF. The CDR3 nucleotides are TGTGCCAGCAGTAAACAACCTACAGATACGCAGTATTTT.

The rearrangement uses TRBV7-4 and TRBJ2-7; D might be TRBD2 (7 bases). CDR3 size: 19 residues. The V end was cut by 1 base, the J end by 2 bases, with 24 bases between. Germline V gene lookup returns CDR1 SGHVT and CDR2 SQSDAQ. CDR3 loop: CASSLVCLSGGSPTYEQYF. CDR3 coding DNA: TGTGCCAGCAGCTTAGTATGTTTGTCGGGGGGCTCCCCTACCTACGAGCAGTACTTC.

The gene calls are TRBV6-2 or TRBV6-3 and TRBJ2-3, with D hard to call. CDR3 length: 14 residues. V lost 0 bases and J lost 0, with 4 bases in between. Germline CDR1 reads MNHEY; CDR2 reads SVGEGT. The CDR3 nucleotides are TGTGCCAGCAGTTACTCGACTAGCACAGATACGCAGTATTTT. Protein: CASSYSTSTDTQYF.

The V and J genes are TRBV28 and TRBJ1-2; TRBD1 aligns across 7 bases. The CDR3 runs 15 residues. The ends lost 1 base at V and 4 bases at J; junction bases unmatched: 6. Germline V gene data show CDR1 as MDHEN and CDR2 as SYDVKM. The CDR3 DNA follows: TGTGCCAGCAGTTTATCGCCGACAGGGCTCTATGGCTACACCTTC. Translating it yields CASSLSPTGLYGYTF.

The CDR3 spells CASSRTEKSYTF. In DNA form, the CDR3 reads TGTGCCAGCAGCCGTACGGAGAAGAGCTACACCTTC. The V gene is TRBV6-6, the J gene TRBJ1-2; the D is unclear. The CDR3 extends over 12 amino acids. Germline V CDR1 and CDR2: MNHNY, SVGAGI (reference sequence). V was trimmed by 6 bases and J by 9 bases, leaving 14 bases between them.

The chain carries TRBV10-3 and TRBJ2-5; 16 bases are a match to TRBD2. The CDR3 has 18 amino acids. V was pared by 5 bases and J by 5 bases, with 11 bases of the junction left unmatched. CDR1 is ENHRY, CDR2 SYGVKD, per germline. The CDR3 spells CAISSGTSGRAVYETQYF. CDR3 DNA: TGTGCCATCAGTTCCGGGACTAGCGGGAGGGCCGTGTATGAGACCCAGTACTTC.

The chain uses TRBV2 and TRBJ1-5; D call uncertain. The CDR3 contains 13 residues. The germline V gene encodes CDR1 SNHLY and CDR2 FYNNEI. V gave up 6 bases and J gave up 3 bases, with 9 bases separating them. In DNA form, the CDR3 reads TGTGCCAGCAGGTATGAGGCCAATCAGCCCCAGCATTTT. This codes for CASRYEANQPQHF.

The genes are TRBV11-3 and TRBJ2-1; 7 nucleotides match TRBD2. Germline V gene data show CDR1 as SGHNT and CDR2 as YENEEA. The CDR3 has 15 residues. V trimming: 0 bases; J trimming: 10 bases; junction bases outside the gene matches: 9. CDR3 sequence (DNA): TGTGCCAGCAGCTTAGAGGCGGCCCCTAGCGGAGAGCAGTTCTTC. It is translated as CASSLEAAPSGEQFF.

This clone was recorded a few times. The chain has TRBV5-1 and TRBJ2-7, with a weak D call TRBD1 (5 bases). V shed 2 bases and J shed 2 bases, with 8 bases lying between them. Germline-derived CDR1 and CDR2 are SGHRS and YFSETQ. This CDR3 has 13 amino acids. In DNA form, the CDR3 reads TGCGCCAGCAGCTTTGCAGGGACCTACGAGCAGTACTTC. It codes for CASSFAGTYEQYF.

V is TRBV9 and J is TRBJ1-2, with D uncertain. This CDR3 is 14 amino acids long. Looked up from germline, CDR1 is SGDLS and CDR2 is YYNGEE. V was pared by 4 bases and J by 2 bases, with 12 bases between. CDR3 region: CASSSSYPNYGYTF. The CDR3 DNA reads as TGTGCCAGCAGCTCAAGCTACCCGAACTATGGCTACACCTTC.

V is TRBV28 and J is TRBJ1-1; 7 bases match TRBD1. Trimming took 3 bases from V and 8 from J; bases not matched to a gene: 6. The CDR3 runs to 13 residues. Per germline, CDR1 MDHEN and CDR2 SYDVKM. The DNA for the CDR3 is TGTGCCAGCAGTTTGGGCCGGGACAGCGAAGCTTTCTTT. Its translation: CASSLGRDSEAFF.

The chain combines TRBV10-3 with TRBJ1-4; no clear D gene. CDR3 length: 14 amino acids. The V gene's germline CDR1 is ENHRY and CDR2 SYGVKD. Trimming stripped 4 bases from V and 7 bases from J, with 13 bases between. The DNA of the CDR3 is TGTGCCATCAGTGCTACAGTCGAAGGTGAAAAACTGTTTTTT. This encodes CAISATVEGEKLFF.

This chain connects TRBV19 to TRBJ1-4; tentatively, D is TRBD1 (5 bases). The CDR3 loop spans 14 amino acids. Germline-derived CDR1 and CDR2 are LNHDA and SQIVND (reference sequence). V was trimmed by 5 bases and J by 8 bases, leaving 15 bases between them. CDR3 nucleotides: TGTGCCAGTAGTGATCGGGGGGGGAGGGAAAAACTGTTTTTT. Translated, it gives CASSDRGGREKLFF.

This clone was recorded only once. The V call is TRBV9, the J call TRBJ2-3; D is undetermined. The germline CDR1 and CDR2 sequences are SGDLS and YYNGEE. V was trimmed by 0 bases and J by 2 bases, leaving 10 bases between them. This CDR3 contains 15 residues. The CDR3 here is CASSVVSGSTDTQYF. Written as DNA, the CDR3 is TGTGCCAGCAGCGTAGTTTCCGGGTCCACAGATACGCAGTATTTT.

The chain combines TRBV7-2 with TRBJ1-2, with a weak D call TRBD1 (5 bases). The V gene lost 4 bases and the J gene lost 9 bases, with 15 bases spanning the gap. There are 13 residues in the CDR3. CDR1 is SGHTA and CDR2 is FQGNSA in the germline V gene. The CDR3 DNA sequence: TGTGCCAGCAGCTCATTGACGGGGGTCAGCTACACCTTC. Protein product: CASSSLTGVSYTF.

The genes are TRBV6-6 and TRBJ2-7, with 8 positions matching TRBD2. This CDR3 has 15 residues. The germline V gene has CDR1 MNHNY and CDR2 SVGAGI (reference sequence). V lost 6 bases and J lost 0; bases outside the gene matches: 7. In DNA, the CDR3 is TGTGCCAGCAGGAGCGGGGGCCAAAGCTCCTACGAGCAGTACTTC. This sequence encodes CASRSGGQSSYEQYF.

V is TRBV4-3 and J is TRBJ2-7; 9 bases fit TRBD1. The CDR3 sequence is 16 residues long. Germline assignment: CDR1 LGHNA and CDR2 YSLEER. V lost 0 bases to trimming and J lost 4 bases; unmatched junction nucleotides: 7. As DNA, the CDR3 is TGCGCCAGCAGCCAAGATCCCACCGGGACAGGGTACGAGCAGTACTTC. It encodes CASSQDPTGTGYEQYF.

The V call is TRBV4-1, the J call TRBJ2-7; 10 nucleotides line up with TRBD2. Germline V CDR1 and CDR2: MGHRA, YSYEKL. The trim removed 1 base at V and 4 bases at J, leaving 4 bases unmatched. The CDR3 has 15 residues. DNA for the CDR3: TGCGCCAGCAGCCAAGGGCCTAGCGGGAGTTACGAGCAGTACTTC. The encoded protein is CASSQGPSGSYEQYF.